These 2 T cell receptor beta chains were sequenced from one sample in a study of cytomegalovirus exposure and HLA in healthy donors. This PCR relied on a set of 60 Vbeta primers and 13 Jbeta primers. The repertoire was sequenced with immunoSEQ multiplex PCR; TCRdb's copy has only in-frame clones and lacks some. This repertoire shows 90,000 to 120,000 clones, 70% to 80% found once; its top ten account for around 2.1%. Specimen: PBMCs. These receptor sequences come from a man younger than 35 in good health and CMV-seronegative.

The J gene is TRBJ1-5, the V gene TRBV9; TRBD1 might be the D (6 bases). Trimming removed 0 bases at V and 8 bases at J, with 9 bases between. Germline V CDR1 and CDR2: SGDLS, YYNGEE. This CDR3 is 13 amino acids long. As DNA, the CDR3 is TGTGCCAGCAGCGTAGCACAGGGAGAGCCCCAGCATTTT. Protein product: CASSVAQGEPQHF. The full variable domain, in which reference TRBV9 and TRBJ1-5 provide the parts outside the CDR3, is DSGVTQTPKHLITATGQRVTLRCSPRSGDLSVYWYQQSLDQGLQFLIQYYNGEERAKGNILERFSAQQFPDLHSELNLSSLELGDSALYFCASSVAQGEPQHFGDGTRLSIL.

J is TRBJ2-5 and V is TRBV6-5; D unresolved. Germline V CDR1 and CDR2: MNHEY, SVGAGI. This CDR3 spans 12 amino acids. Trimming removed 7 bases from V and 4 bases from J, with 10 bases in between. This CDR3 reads CASTLPGETQYF. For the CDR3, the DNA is TGTGCCAGCACTTTACCGGGAGAGACCCAGTACTTC.